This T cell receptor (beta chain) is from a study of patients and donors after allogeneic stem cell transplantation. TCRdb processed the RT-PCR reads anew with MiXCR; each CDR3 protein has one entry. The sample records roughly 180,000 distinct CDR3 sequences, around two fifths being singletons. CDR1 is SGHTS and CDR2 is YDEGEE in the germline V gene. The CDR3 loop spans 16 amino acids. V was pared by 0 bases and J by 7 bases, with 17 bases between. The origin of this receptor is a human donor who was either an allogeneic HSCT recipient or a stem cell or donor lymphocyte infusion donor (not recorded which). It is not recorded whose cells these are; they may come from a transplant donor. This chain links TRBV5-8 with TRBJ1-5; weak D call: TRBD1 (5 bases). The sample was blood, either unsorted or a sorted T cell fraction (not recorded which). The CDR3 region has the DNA TGTGCCAGCAGCTTGGTAGGGGTTAGCGCTACACAGCCCCAGCATTTT. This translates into CASSLVGVSATQPQHF.